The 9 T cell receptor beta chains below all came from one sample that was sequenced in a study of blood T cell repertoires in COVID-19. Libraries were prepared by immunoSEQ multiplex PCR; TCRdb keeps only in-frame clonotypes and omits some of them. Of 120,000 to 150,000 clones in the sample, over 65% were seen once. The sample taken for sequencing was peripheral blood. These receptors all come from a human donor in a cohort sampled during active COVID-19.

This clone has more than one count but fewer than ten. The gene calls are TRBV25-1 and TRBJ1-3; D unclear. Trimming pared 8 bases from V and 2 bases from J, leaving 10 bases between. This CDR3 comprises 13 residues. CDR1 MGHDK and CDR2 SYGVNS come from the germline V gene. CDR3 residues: CASGRGPGNTIYF. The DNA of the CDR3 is TGTGCCAGCGGCAGAGGGCCTGGAAACACCATATATTTT.

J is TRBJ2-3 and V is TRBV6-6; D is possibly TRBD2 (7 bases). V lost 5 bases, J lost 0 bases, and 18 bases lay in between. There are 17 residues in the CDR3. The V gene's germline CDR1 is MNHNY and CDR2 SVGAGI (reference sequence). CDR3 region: CASSPRYRDYSTDTQYF. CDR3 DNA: TGTGCCAGCAGTCCGAGATACAGGGACTATAGCACAGATACGCAGTATTTT.

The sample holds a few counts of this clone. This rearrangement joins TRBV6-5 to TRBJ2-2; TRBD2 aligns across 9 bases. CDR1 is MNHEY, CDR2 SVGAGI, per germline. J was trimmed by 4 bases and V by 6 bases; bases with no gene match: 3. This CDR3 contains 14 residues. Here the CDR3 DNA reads TGTGCCAGCAGGCGACTAGCGGCCACCGGGGAGCTGTTTTTT. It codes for CASRRLAATGELFF.

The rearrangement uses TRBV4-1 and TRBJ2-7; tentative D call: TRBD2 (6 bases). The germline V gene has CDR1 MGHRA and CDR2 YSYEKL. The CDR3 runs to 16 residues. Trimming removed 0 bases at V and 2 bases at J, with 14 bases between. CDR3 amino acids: CASSQDISGFTYEQYV. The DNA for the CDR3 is TGCGCCAGCAGCCAAGATATCAGCGGGTTCACCTACGAGCAGTACGTC.

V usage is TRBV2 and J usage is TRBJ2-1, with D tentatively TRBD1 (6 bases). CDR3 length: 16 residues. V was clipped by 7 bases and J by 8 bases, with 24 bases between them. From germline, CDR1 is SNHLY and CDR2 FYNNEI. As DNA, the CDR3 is TGTGCCAGCATCCCCCCGGGACGGAACAGGGCCTATGAGCAGTTCTTC. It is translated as CASIPPGRNRAYEQFF.

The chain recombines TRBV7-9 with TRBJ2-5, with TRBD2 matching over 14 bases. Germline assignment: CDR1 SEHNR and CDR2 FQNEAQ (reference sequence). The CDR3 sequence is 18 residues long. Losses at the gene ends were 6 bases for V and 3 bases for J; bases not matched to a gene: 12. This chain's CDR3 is CASSTGLAGGVGEETQYF. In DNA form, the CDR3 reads TGTGCCAGCAGTACCGGACTAGCGGGAGGAGTGGGAGAAGAGACCCAGTACTTC. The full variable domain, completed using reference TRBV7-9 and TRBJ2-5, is DTGVSQNPRHKITKRGQNVTFRCDPISEHNRLYWYRQTLGQGPEFLTYFQNEAQLEKSRLLSDRFSAERPKGSFSTLEIQRTEQGDSAMYLCASSTGLAGGVGEETQYFGPGTRLLVL.

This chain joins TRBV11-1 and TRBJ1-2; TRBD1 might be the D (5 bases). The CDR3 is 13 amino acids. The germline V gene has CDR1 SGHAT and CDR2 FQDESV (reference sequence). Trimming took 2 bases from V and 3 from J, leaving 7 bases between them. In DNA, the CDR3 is TGTGCCAGCAGCTTATCCAGGGACTATGGCTACACCTTC. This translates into CASSLSRDYGYTF.

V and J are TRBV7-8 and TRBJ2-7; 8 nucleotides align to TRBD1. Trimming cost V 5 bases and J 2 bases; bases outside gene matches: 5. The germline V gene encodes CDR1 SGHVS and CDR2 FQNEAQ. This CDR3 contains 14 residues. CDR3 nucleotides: TGTGCCAGCAGCCCGGAACAGGGGGCCTACGAGCAGTACGTC. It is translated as CASSPEQGAYEQYV.

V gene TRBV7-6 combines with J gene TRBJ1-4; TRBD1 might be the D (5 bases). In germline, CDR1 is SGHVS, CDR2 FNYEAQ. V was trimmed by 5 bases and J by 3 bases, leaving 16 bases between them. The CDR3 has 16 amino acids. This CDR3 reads CASSEQQAVANEKLFF. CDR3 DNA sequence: TGTGCCAGCAGCGAACAACAGGCAGTGGCTAATGAAAAACTGTTTTTT.